Presented here are 17 T cell receptor beta chains from one specimen sequenced in a study of cytomegalovirus exposure and HLA in healthy donors (TCRdb year 2017). Library creation used the immunoSEQ multiplex PCR assay. The multiplex PCR relied on a mix of 60 forward primers for TCR Vbeta segments and 13 reverse primers for TCR Jbeta segments. In TCRdb, the immuneACCESS table is reduced to in-frame sequences with V and J assigned. These tables do not hold every clone; where another copy was compared, an unresolved V gene accounts for under half, and the others remain unexplained. This sample gives about 150,000 clones in total; roughly 74% of them show up just once. The ten largest make up less than 3.5% of the sample. Specimen: PBMCs. Every receptor here comes from a man between 18 and 35 years old in good health and CMV-seronegative.

The V and J genes are TRBV5-6 and TRBJ1-5, with 9 nucleotides matching TRBD1. The germline V gene encodes CDR1 SGHDT and CDR2 YYEEEE. This CDR3 region has 15 residues. The junction had 4 bases not matched to a gene; V was cut back by 2 bases and J by 4 bases. The CDR3 nucleotides read TGTGCCAGCAGCTTACAGGGGGCGAGTAATCAGCCCCAGCATTTT. Residues: CASSLQGASNQPQHF. The whole variable domain, filled in from reference TRBV5-6 and TRBJ1-5, reads DAGVTQSPTHLIKTRGQQVTLRCSPKSGHDTVSWYQQALGQGPQFIFQYYEEEERQRGNFPDRFSGHQFPNYSSELNVNALLLGDSALYLCASSLQGASNQPQHFGDGTRLSIL.

This clone was detected a few times. The chain uses TRBV18 and TRBJ1-6, with TRBD1 identical over 7 bases. With V trimmed by 1 base and J by 11 bases, 8 bases remained unmatched. The germline gives CDR1 KGHSH, CDR2 LQKENI. There are 15 residues in the CDR3. The CDR3 region has the DNA TGTGCCAGCTCACCACTGACAGGGTGGGTAGCACCCCTCCACTTT. Translated: CASSPLTGWVAPLHF.

J is TRBJ2-3 and V is TRBV7-2; D is perhaps TRBD2 (6 bases). V lost 6 bases and J 2 bases, leaving 15 bases between the germline ends. The CDR3 has 15 residues. In germline, CDR1 is SGHTA, CDR2 FQGNSA. CDR3 protein: CASRSPGLHTDTQYF. CDR3 bases: TGTGCCAGCAGGTCCCCGGGACTTCACACAGATACGCAGTATTTT.

V and J are TRBV19 and TRBJ2-5; no definite D call. The CDR3 runs to 15 residues. Germline assignment: CDR1 LNHDA and CDR2 SQIVND (reference sequence). The V end lost 4 bases, the J end lost 1 base, and 13 bases lay between the germline ends. The CDR3 spells CASSTHYSPQETQYF. The CDR3 DNA sequence: TGTGCCAGTAGTACACACTACTCGCCCCAAGAGACCCAGTACTTC.

The chain couples TRBV5-4 to TRBJ2-1, with TRBD1 identical over 7 bases. With V trimmed by 2 bases and J by 4 bases, 3 bases remained unmatched. Germline V gene lookup returns CDR1 SGHNT and CDR2 YYREEE (reference sequence). The CDR3 covers 14 residues. The CDR3 loop is CASSFKQGYNEQFF. The CDR3 DNA follows: TGTGCCAGCAGCTTTAAACAGGGGTACAATGAGCAGTTCTTC.

The V gene is TRBV5-1, the J gene TRBJ1-1; no clear D. Germline V gene lookup returns CDR1 SGHRS and CDR2 YFSETQ. V lost 3 bases to trimming and J lost 4 bases, with 16 bases between them. This CDR3 spans 15 amino acids. The CDR3, as DNA: TGCGCCAGCAGCTCCTCTAGGGCCGAGGGCACTGAAGCTTTCTTT. Protein sequence: CASSSSRAEGTEAFF.

The chain employs TRBV28 and TRBJ1-2, with no clear D. Germline V CDR1 and CDR2: MDHEN, SYDVKM. V lost 5 bases to trimming and J lost 1 base, with 11 bases between them. The CDR3 covers 14 residues. The CDR3 spells CASSPSDINYGYTF. The CDR3 bases are TGTGCCAGCAGTCCCTCCGACATTAACTATGGCTACACCTTC.

This clone has only a few counts. This chain links TRBV5-1 with TRBJ1-3; D gene uncertain. Germline CDR1 SGHRS, CDR2 YFSETQ. With 4 bases removed from V and 2 bases from J, the gap between germline ends came to 7 bases. The CDR3 runs 13 residues. The CDR3 here is CASSPSAGNTIYF. The CDR3 DNA reads TGCGCCAGCAGCCCCTCAGCTGGAAACACCATATATTTT.

The chain employs TRBV25-1 and TRBJ2-2, with D possibly being TRBD1 (5 bases). With 5 bases removed from V and 3 bases from J, the gap between germline ends came to 10 bases. This CDR3 region has 14 residues. Germline CDR1 and CDR2: MGHDK and SYGVNS. The CDR3 here is CASSLTVHTGELFF. DNA of the CDR3: TGTGCCAGCAGTCTGACAGTTCACACCGGGGAGCTGTTTTTT. Looking up the rest from reference TRBV25-1 and TRBJ2-2 gives the full variable domain: EADIYQTPRYLVIGTGKKITLECSQTMGHDKMYWYQQDPGMELHLIHYSYGVNSTEKGDLSSESTVSRIRTEHFPLTLESARPSHTSQYLCASSLTVHTGELFFGEGSRLTVL.

In regard to this clone: Relative to the germline gene, one junction end is altered; a read error may explain this. CDR3 coding DNA: TGTGCCAGTAGTATGAGGGCTAGCACCGATACGCAGTATTTT. Its protein product is CASSMRASTDTQYF. J is TRBJ2-3 and V is TRBV19; D is perhaps TRBD2 (5 bases). This CDR3 is 14 amino acids long. The V gene's germline CDR1 is LNHDA and CDR2 SQIVND (reference sequence).

The rearrangement joins TRBV6-1 to TRBJ2-7, with D perhaps matching TRBD1 (6 bases). The CDR3 runs to 14 residues. CDR1 and CDR2 (germline): MNHNS, SASEGT. Trimming cost V 6 bases and J 2 bases, with 14 bases left between them. CDR3 region: CASRTATGPYEQYV. In DNA, the CDR3 is TGTGCCAGCAGAACCGCGACAGGCCCCTACGAGCAGTACGTC.

This clone was counted between two and nine times. The rearrangement joins TRBV11-2 to TRBJ2-7, with 9 positions matching TRBD1. V was clipped by 4 bases and J by 1 base; unmatched bases: 2. The germline gives CDR1 SGHAT, CDR2 FQNNGV. This CDR3 spans 14 amino acids. This chain's CDR3 is CASSSGQGSYEQYV. CDR3 nucleotide sequence: TGTGCCAGCAGCTCAGGACAGGGGTCCTACGAGCAGTACGTC.

CDR3 coding DNA: TGCGCCAGCAGCCACTCGAGGGACTGGGGCACTGAAGCTTTCTTT. Its protein is CASSHSRDWGTEAFF. The chain joins TRBV4-1 to TRBJ1-1, with D possibly TRBD1 on 5 matching bases. V shed 3 bases and J shed 4 bases, with 15 bases lying between them. The CDR3 is made up of 15 amino acids. Germline-derived CDR1 and CDR2 are MGHRA and YSYEKL.

The chain couples TRBV11-2 to TRBJ2-5; 10 nucleotides align to TRBD1. Per the germline V gene, CDR1 is SGHAT and CDR2 is FQNNGV. CDR3 size: 15 residues. V was clipped by 5 bases and J by 5 bases; unmatched bases: 8. The CDR3: CASSRQTGGRETQYF. CDR3 in DNA: TGTGCCAGCAGCCGGCAGACAGGGGGCAGGGAGACCCAGTACTTC.

The V and J genes are TRBV7-9 and TRBJ1-1, with D unclear. Looked up from germline, CDR1 is SEHNR and CDR2 is FQNEAQ (reference sequence). The germline V and J ends were trimmed by 1 base and 2 bases, with 11 bases remaining between them. The CDR3 totals 15 residues. This CDR3 is CASSLEMRGNTEAFF. The CDR3 coding sequence is TGTGCCAGCAGCTTAGAAATGCGGGGAAACACTGAAGCTTTCTTT.

J is TRBJ1-5 and V is TRBV30, with 7 bases fitting TRBD1. The CDR3 is made up of 15 amino acids. V gave up 2 bases and J gave up 3 bases; unmatched junction bases: 7. CDR1 and CDR2 from the germline V gene are GTSNPN and SVGIG (reference sequence). This CDR3 is CAWSQNRGNNQPQHF. The DNA for the CDR3 is TGTGCCTGGAGTCAAAACAGGGGCAACAATCAGCCCCAGCATTTT.

This chain links TRBV5-1 with TRBJ1-1; weak D call: TRBD1 (6 bases). The ends were cut back, 2 bases at V and 4 bases at J, with 12 bases in the middle. The CDR3 is 14 amino acids. Germline lookup yields CDR1 SGHRS and CDR2 YFSETQ. As DNA, the CDR3 is TGCGCCAGCAGCTTCACAAGGACAGTCACTGAAGCTTTCTTT. This encodes CASSFTRTVTEAFF. Full variable domain (missing parts from reference TRBV5-1 and TRBJ1-1): KAGVTQTPRYLIKTRGQQVTLSCSPISGHRSVSWYQQTPGQGLQFLFEYFSETQRNKGNFPGRFSGRQFSNSRSEMNVSTLELGDSALYLCASSFTRTVTEAFFGQGTRLTVV.